The clone carrying this TCR beta chain was detected ten times or more. What it binds is not known. The data were obtained in a study of T cell repertoires in cytomegalovirus infection. In the study overall: CMV infection and matching HLA type were both indicated by public TCR beta signatures.

TCRdb re-derived calls from the reads in MiXCR, one entry per CDR3 protein. The data hold roughly 300,000 distinct CDR3 sequences, with roughly 26% observed a single time. Study-wide points: The ex vivo response was dominated by HLA-C-restricted CMV-specific TCR beta clonotypes. Of the TCR beta families, the public ones yielded a cumulative frequency that identified carriers of CMV plus the relevant HLA.

Sequenced sample: PBMCs. The sequence derives from a human donor in good health (CMV status not recorded). Some clones in this sample may be carry-over from other donors' samples.

This CDR3 reads CASSLVDPPYEQYF. The CDR3 region has the DNA TGTGCCAGCAGCTTAGTGGATCCCCCCTACGAGCAGTACTTC. J is TRBJ2-7 and V is TRBV7-9; D remains unclear. The CDR3 totals 14 residues. Germline V gene sequence: CDR1 SEHNR, CDR2 FQNEAQ (reference sequence). Deletions cut 1 base from V and 2 bases from J, with 9 bases between. Full variable domain (rest looked up from reference TRBV7-9 and TRBJ2-7): DTGVSQNPRHKITKRGQNVTFRCDPISEHNRLYWYRQTLGQGPEFLTYFQNEAQLEKSRLLSDRFSAERPKGSFSTLEIQRTEQGDSAMYLCASSLVDPPYEQYFGPGTRLTVT.